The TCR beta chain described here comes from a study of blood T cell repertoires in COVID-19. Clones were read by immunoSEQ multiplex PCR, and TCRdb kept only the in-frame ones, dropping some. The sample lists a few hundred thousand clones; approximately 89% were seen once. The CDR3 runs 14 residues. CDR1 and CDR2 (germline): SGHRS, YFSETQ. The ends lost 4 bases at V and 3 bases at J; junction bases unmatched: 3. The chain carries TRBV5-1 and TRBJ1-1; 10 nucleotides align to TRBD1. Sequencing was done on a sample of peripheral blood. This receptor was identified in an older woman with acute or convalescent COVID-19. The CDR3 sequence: CASSRGQGDTEAFF. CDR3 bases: TGCGCCAGCAGCAGAGGACAGGGGGACACTGAAGCTTTCTTT. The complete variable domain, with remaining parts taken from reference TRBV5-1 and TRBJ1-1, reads KAGVTQTPRYLIKTRGQQVTLSCSPISGHRSVSWYQQTPGQGLQFLFEYFSETQRNKGNFPGRFSGRQFSNSRSEMNVSTLELGDSALYLCASSRGQGDTEAFFGQGTRLTVV.